This entry concerns a single T cell receptor beta chain. The specificity of this receptor is unknown. No much larger clone exists at a distance of one base, and base qualities are not known. The treatment or condition label for this specimen denotes: in vitro stimulation with specific CMV peptide epitopes to enrich CMV-specific T cells. The data originate from a study of T cell repertoires in cytomegalovirus infection (dated by TCRdb to about 2019). Some background on the complete study: The peptide stimulations were aimed at well-studied HLA-B-restricted epitopes as well as recently identified HLA-C-restricted CMV epitopes, whose presentation resists viral immunomodulation. Donor HLA type was relevant to the analysis, as public TCR beta signatures indicated carriage of CMV infection together with the matching HLA type. Beyond this particular receptor, the publication reports: The ex vivo response was dominated by HLA-C-restricted CMV-specific TCR beta clonotypes, and the single most frequent clonotype in two of eight donors was supplied by these HLA-C-restricted clonotypes. In both this cohort and an independent roughly 350-donor cohort, the cumulative frequency of public TCR beta family members distinguished carriers of CMV infection plus the relevant HLA type.

For sequencing, an Illumina HiSeq 1500 was employed. Through fastp at Q25 and MiXCR, TCRdb rebuilt clones from the public reads, retaining in-frame beta chains. Each CDR3 protein appears once, grouped with its most common genes and DNA. The sample has about 360,000 distinct CDR3 sequences on record, just under 35% of them singletons. Roughly 12% of the sample is in the top ten clones. V lost 6 bases and J lost 3 bases, and the count of bases not matched to a germline gene is 5. The germline V gene yields MNHNS for CDR1 and SASEGT for CDR2. The CDR3 starts with the cysteine, ends with the phenylalanine, and has 15 residues. Only CDR3 DNA remains: 45 bases, in frame from the first base.

The clonotype comes from a human donor in good health (CMV status not recorded). Some clones in this sample may be carry-over from other donors' samples. The sequence joins TRBV6-1 to TRBJ1-6, and 7 junction bases match TRBD1. The specimen comprised cultured PBMCs, sampled from culture after CMV antigen stimulation. This receptor carries the CDR3 CASSVRDSYNSPLHF. The DNA sequence is given as TGTGCCAGCAGCGTCCGGGACAGCTATAATTCACCCCTCCACTTT.